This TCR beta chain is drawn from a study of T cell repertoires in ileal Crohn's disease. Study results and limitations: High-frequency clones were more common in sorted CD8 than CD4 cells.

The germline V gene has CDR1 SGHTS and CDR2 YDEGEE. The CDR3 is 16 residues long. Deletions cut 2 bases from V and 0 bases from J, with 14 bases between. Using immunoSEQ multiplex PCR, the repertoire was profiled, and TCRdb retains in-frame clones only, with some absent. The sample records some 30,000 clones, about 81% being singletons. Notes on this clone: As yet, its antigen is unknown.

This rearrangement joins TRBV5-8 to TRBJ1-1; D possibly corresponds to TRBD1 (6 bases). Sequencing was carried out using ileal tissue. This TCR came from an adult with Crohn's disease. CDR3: CASSFRQVTMNTEAFF. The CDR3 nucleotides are TGTGCCAGCAGCTTCAGACAGGTCACCATGAACACTGAAGCTTTCTTT.